A single sample is the source of the 14 T cell receptor beta chains below, sequenced in a study of T cells expressing NK-cell markers. TCRdb reprocessed the 5' RACE reads, keeping one entry per CDR3 protein, no DNA. Its listing shows 500,000 to 700,000 distinct CDR3 sequences. Sequencing input: blood T cells: a sorted CD56 or NKG2C T cell subset, CD4+ or CD8+ T cells, or bulk PBMC T cells (not recorded which). Receptors were obtained from a man between 18 and 29 years old in good health.

The chain couples TRBV12-3 or TRBV12-4 to TRBJ2-1; TCRdb lists TRBD2, though no DNA is available to test this call. This CDR3 region has 15 residues. The CDR3 reads CASSPLAGNVNEQFF.

The chain couples TRBV11-2 to TRBJ2-1; absent DNA, TCRdb's TRBD2 call cannot be checked. Per germline, CDR1 SGHAT and CDR2 FQNNGV. The CDR3 loop spans 17 amino acids. This CDR3 reads CASSLEPGTSSYNEQFF.

V gene TRBV4-3 combines with J gene TRBJ2-1; the TCRdb D gene call, TRBD1, has no DNA to confirm it. The germline gives CDR1 LGHNA, CDR2 YSLEER. The CDR3 loop spans 17 amino acids. CDR3: CASSQDRAPPRDVEQFF.

The gene calls are TRBV10-3 and TRBJ2-1; TCRdb's D call of TRBD1 is untestable without DNA. The CDR3 is made up of 16 amino acids. Germline V gene sequence: CDR1 ENHRY, CDR2 SYGVKD. CDR3 in amino acids: CAISESTGGLYNEQFF.

The genes are TRBV18 and TRBJ2-2. The length of the CDR3 is 15 residues. Germline loops: CDR1 KGHSH, CDR2 LQKENI. The CDR3 loop reads CASSPPAENTGELFF.

The CDR3 protein is CSIYDPGTYGYTF. The rearrangement uses TRBV29-1 and TRBJ1-2; the D call from TCRdb, TRBD1, cannot be confirmed without DNA. Germline CDR1 is SQVTM and CDR2 is ANQGSEA. There are 13 residues in the CDR3.

This chain uses TRBV9 with TRBJ2-5; TCRdb indicates TRBD2, and absent DNA this call remains unverified. CDR3 length: 16 amino acids. The germline V gene has CDR1 SGDLS and CDR2 YYNGEE. This CDR3 is CASSEGLAGAPETQYF.

The J gene is TRBJ2-1, the V gene TRBV3-1; TCRdb names TRBD2, which stays unverified in the absence of DNA. CDR3 length equals 16 residues. CDR1 is LGHDT, CDR2 YNNKEL, per germline (reference sequence). The CDR3 protein is CASSQVSGRAPNEQFF.

The V and J genes are TRBV5-5 and TRBJ2-6; as DNA is missing, the TRBD2 call by TCRdb cannot be tested. This CDR3 contains 17 residues. CDR1 and CDR2 (germline): SGHKS, YYEKEE (reference sequence). The CDR3: CASSSSGTDSGANVLTF.

The chain combines TRBV6-5 with TRBJ2-3; TCRdb names TRBD2, which stays unverified in the absence of DNA. This CDR3 region has 15 residues. Germline-derived CDR1 and CDR2 are MNHEY and SVGAGI. Here the CDR3 reads CASIRLGASTDTQYF.

V is TRBV6-1 and J is TRBJ2-6; TCRdb calls TRBD1, which cannot be checked without DNA. The length of the CDR3 is 18 residues. Germline V gene data show CDR1 as MNHNS and CDR2 as SASEGT. The CDR3 reads CASSEGTGGFDRANVLTF.

This chain uses TRBV12-3 or TRBV12-4 with TRBJ2-7; TCRdb's D gene call, TRBD2, goes unchecked for lack of DNA. This CDR3 is 14 amino acids long. CDR3 region: CASSPPGRDYEQYF.

The chain combines TRBV9 with TRBJ2-1; TCRdb's D call of TRBD1 is untestable without DNA. The CDR3 consists of 14 residues. Germline V gene sequence: CDR1 SGDLS, CDR2 YYNGEE. This CDR3 is CASSEGGADLEQFF.

V gene TRBV7-8 combines with J gene TRBJ2-1; TCRdb outputs TRBD1, but without DNA this stays unchecked. CDR1 is SGHVS and CDR2 is FQNEAQ in the germline V gene. This CDR3 has 13 amino acids. This CDR3 reads CASSLDAGNEQFF. Full variable domain (outside the CDR3, taken from reference TRBV7-8 and TRBJ2-1): GAGVSQSPRYKVAKRGQDVALRCDPISGHVSLFWYQQALGQGPEFLTYFQNEAQLDKSGLPSDRFFAERPEGSVSTLKIQRTQQEDSAVYLCASSLDAGNEQFFGPGTRLTVL.